The 21 T cell receptor beta chains below come from one sample, sequenced in a study of cytomegalovirus exposure and HLA in healthy donors (dated by TCRdb to about 2017). The library was made by the immunoSEQ multiplex PCR assay. The multiplex PCR relied on a mix of 60 forward primers for TCR Vbeta segments and 13 reverse primers for TCR Jbeta segments. Sourced from immuneACCESS, this table was stored by TCRdb with only in-frame sequences that have V and J called. A share of the clones is absent; for the studies checked, an unresolved V gene accounts for under half, and the remainder has no known explanation. A total of roughly 140,000 clones appear in this sample, roughly 76% of them only once. 3.9% of the sample lies in the top ten. Sequencing used PBMCs. Receptors originate from a man aged 18-30 years in good health and CMV-seronegative.

The rearrangement uses TRBV27 and TRBJ2-7; D remains unclear. V gave up 6 bases and J gave up 2 bases, with 23 bases separating them. The germline CDR1 and CDR2 sequences are MNHEY and SMNVEV (reference sequence). CDR3 length: 17 amino acids. This CDR3 reads CASRIIVVPQSPYEQYF. The CDR3 nucleotides are TGTGCCAGCAGAATTATCGTGGTGCCACAATCCCCCTACGAGCAGTACTTC.

In its sample, this clone was seen a few times. The V and J genes are TRBV6-6 and TRBJ1-1; no reliable D call. The V end was cut by 6 bases, the J end by 3 bases, with 11 bases between. CDR3 size: 13 residues. Germline V gives CDR1 MNHNY, CDR2 SVGAGI (reference sequence). CDR3 amino acids: CASSPNGDTEAFF. The CDR3 nucleotides read TGTGCCAGCAGCCCAAATGGAGACACTGAAGCTTTCTTT.

The chain uses TRBV10-2 and TRBJ1-5; D is perhaps TRBD1 (6 bases). Trimming took 5 bases from V and 2 from J, leaving 13 bases between them. The CDR3 length is 15 residues. Germline CDR1 and CDR2: WSHSY and SAAADI. CDR3 region: CASSPRGSGNQPQHF. CDR3 in DNA: TGCGCCAGCAGTCCCAGGGGTTCGGGCAATCAGCCCCAGCATTTT.

The chain combines TRBV30 with TRBJ2-3; D call uncertain. CDR1 GTSNPN and CDR2 SVGIG come from the germline V gene (reference sequence). This CDR3 is built from 15 residues. Between the trimmed V and J ends, which lost 3 bases and 0 bases, there was a span of 13 bases. Here the CDR3 DNA reads TGTGCCTGGAGAGAAGCCGGGTCTAGCACAGATACGCAGTATTTT. Encoded protein: CAWREAGSSTDTQYF.

The chain carries TRBV6-6 and TRBJ1-2, with D possibly matching TRBD1 (6 bases). Trimming removed 6 bases from V and 4 bases from J, with 15 bases in between. CDR3 length: 14 residues. Germline-derived CDR1 and CDR2 are MNHNY and SVGAGI (reference sequence). The CDR3 protein is CASRDTGITYGYTF. The CDR3 DNA follows: TGTGCCAGCAGGGATACAGGGATTACCTATGGCTACACCTTC.

Note on this clone: This specimen includes other DNA sequences encoding the same CDR3. The chain employs TRBV30 and TRBJ1-1; TRBD1 matches at 10 bases. Per germline, CDR1 GTSNPN and CDR2 SVGIG (reference sequence). With 1 base clipped from V and 5 bases from J, the junction kept 1 base outside the gene matches. The CDR3 has 13 amino acids. In nucleotides, the CDR3 is TGTGCCTGGAGTGGACAGGGGGCTACTGAAGCTTTCTTT. The encoded protein is CAWSGQGATEAFF.

J is TRBJ2-7 and V is TRBV5-1; 7 bases map to TRBD1. Trimming cost V 0 bases and J 5 bases; bases outside gene matches: 5. CDR1 SGHRS and CDR2 YFSETQ come from the germline V gene. The CDR3 is made up of 14 amino acids. Here the CDR3 reads CASSLAGRGNEQYF. CDR3 in DNA: TGCGCCAGCAGCTTGGCTGGCAGGGGGAACGAGCAGTACTTC.

The chain uses TRBV15 and TRBJ2-1; 9 bases are shared with TRBD1. Per the germline V gene, CDR1 is LNHNV and CDR2 is YYDKDF (reference sequence). Germline trimming cut 1 base from V and 6 bases from J; bases unmatched to any gene: 10. The CDR3 has 17 amino acids. The CDR3 DNA follows: TGTGCCACCAGCAGAGTCCGTTCCGGGACAGGGTCCAATGAGCAGTTCTTC. This encodes CATSRVRSGTGSNEQFF.

The chain couples TRBV28 to TRBJ1-2; D gene uncertain. There are 13 residues in the CDR3. Germline lookup yields CDR1 MDHEN and CDR2 SYDVKM. The germline V and J ends were trimmed by 3 bases and 5 bases, with 10 bases remaining between them. The CDR3 nucleotides read TGTGCCAGCAGTTTCGGGGTGGGTTATGGCTACACCTTC. Translating gives CASSFGVGYGYTF.

The chain couples TRBV13 to TRBJ2-7, with D possibly matching TRBD2 (6 bases). The CDR3 runs to 15 residues. Trimming removed 7 bases from V and 1 base from J, with 17 bases in between. The germline CDR1 and CDR2 sequences are PRHDT and FYEKMQ (reference sequence). The CDR3 nucleotides are TGTGCCAGCACCCCCGGAGGGGCGGGGTCCTACGAGCAGTACTTC. Amino acid sequence: CASTPGGAGSYEQYF. Filled out from reference TRBV13 and TRBJ2-7, the complete variable domain reads AAGVIQSPRHLIKEKRETATLKCYPIPRHDTVYWYQQGPGQDPQFLISFYEKMQSDKGSIPDRFSAQQFSDYHSELNMSSLELGDSALYFCASTPGGAGSYEQYFGPGTRLTVT.

This sequence joins TRBV30 and TRBJ1-1; D not certain. Between the trimmed V and J ends, which lost 2 bases and 10 bases, there was a span of 29 bases. The CDR3 runs to 17 residues. Germline CDR1 and CDR2: GTSNPN and SVGIG (reference sequence). CDR3 residues: CAWSPPGFADQSLSAFF. The CDR3 nucleotides are TGTGCCTGGAGTCCTCCCGGGTTCGCCGATCAGTCCTTGTCAGCTTTCTTT.

Here the CDR3 DNA reads TGTGCCAGCTCGTCAGGGGGATACGAGCAGTACTTC. This codes for CASSSGGYEQYF. The chain is built from TRBV28 and TRBJ2-7, with 7 positions matching TRBD1. Per germline, CDR1 MDHEN and CDR2 SYDVKM. The CDR3 runs 12 residues. V gave up 8 bases and J gave up 4 bases; unmatched junction bases: 5.

For the CDR3, the DNA is TGTGCCAGCAGTTTTGAACAGGGGATAACCTCACCCCTCCACTTT. Amino acids: CASSFEQGITSPLHF. The V and J genes are TRBV27 and TRBJ1-6; 7 bases line up with TRBD1. Losses at the gene ends were 3 bases for V and 10 bases for J; bases not matched to a gene: 9. Germline lookup yields CDR1 MNHEY and CDR2 SMNVEV (reference sequence). There are 15 residues in the CDR3.

This clone is a singleton in its sample. Relative to the germline gene, one junction end is altered; a read error may explain this. The chain employs TRBV7-9 and TRBJ2-7, with 9 bases identical to TRBD1. This CDR3 has 12 residues. Looked up from germline, CDR1 is SEHNR and CDR2 is FQNEAQ (reference sequence). The CDR3, as DNA: TGTTCCAGCGGGACAGGGATTGACGAGCAGTACTTC. Encoded protein: CSSGTGIDEQYF. The whole variable domain, remainder taken from reference TRBV7-9 and TRBJ2-7, is DTGVSQNPRHKITKRGQNVTFRCDPISEHNRLYWYRQTLGQGPEFLTYFQNEAQLEKSRLLSDRFSAERPKGSFSTLEIQRTEQGDSAMYLCSSGTGIDEQYFGPGTRLTVT.

This CDR3 is CASTVLSVTQYF. The CDR3 nucleotides read TGTGCCAGCACTGTTCTGAGTGTTACGCAGTATTTT. The V and J genes are TRBV2 and TRBJ2-3; D uncertain. The CDR3 has 12 residues. Germline loops: CDR1 SNHLY, CDR2 FYNNEI. The ends were cut back, 7 bases at V and 8 bases at J, with 13 bases in the middle.

The chain uses TRBV14 and TRBJ1-5, with D unresolved. Trimming took off 1 base at V and 4 bases at J, with 5 bases between the two ends. CDR3 size: 13 residues. CDR1 and CDR2 from the germline V gene are SGHDN and FVKESK. The CDR3 loop is CASSQALNQPQHF. CDR3 in DNA: TGTGCCAGCAGCCAAGCGCTAAATCAGCCCCAGCATTTT.

This sequence joins TRBV23-1 and TRBJ2-7; 9 nucleotides match TRBD2. TRBV23-1 counts as an open reading frame of uncertain function. This CDR3 has 16 amino acids. The J segment lost 0 bases and the V segment lost 6 bases, leaving 9 bases of the junction unmatched. The CDR3 protein is CASRHTSGRASYEQYF. CDR3 nucleotides: TGCGCCAGCAGACACACTAGCGGGCGAGCCTCCTACGAGCAGTACTTC.

The rearrangement joins TRBV5-1 to TRBJ1-1; a possible D gene is TRBD1 (5 bases). Trimming removed 4 bases from V and 6 bases from J, with 13 bases in between. CDR3 size: 13 residues. The germline CDR1 and CDR2 sequences are SGHRS and YFSETQ. The CDR3 nucleotides read TGCGCCAGCAGCCTCCCCTCAGGGCCTGAAGCTTTCTTT. Amino acid sequence: CASSLPSGPEAFF.

The chain carries TRBV5-1 and TRBJ1-2; 11 bases map to TRBD1. Trimming at V came to 1 base and at J to 6 bases, leaving 5 bases not matched to a gene. This CDR3 comprises 15 residues. Germline V CDR1 and CDR2: SGHRS, YFSETQ. CDR3 nucleotide sequence: TGCGCCAGCAGCTTGTTCGGACAGGGGGCTGATGGCTACACCTTC. Protein product: CASSLFGQGADGYTF.

This clone was recorded once. The chain couples TRBV7-9 to TRBJ2-1, with D possibly being TRBD2 (5 bases). Germline V lookup: CDR1 SEHNR, CDR2 FQNEAQ (reference sequence). With 3 bases removed from V and 7 bases from J, the gap between germline ends came to 10 bases. The CDR3 contains 13 residues. CDR3 DNA sequence: TGTGCCAGCAGCTTGGAGGCTCGGAATGAGCAGTTCTTC. Its translation: CASSLEARNEQFF.

This chain joins TRBV7-6 and TRBJ2-1, with D uncertain. Germline V gene lookup returns CDR1 SGHVS and CDR2 FNYEAQ. Trimming cost V 0 bases and J 10 bases, with 10 bases left between them. The CDR3 sequence is 13 residues long. The DNA for the CDR3 is TGTGCCAGCAGCTTAGCACGGCGGTGGGAGCAGTTCTTC. Its translation is CASSLARRWEQFF. Full variable domain (rest looked up from reference TRBV7-6 and TRBJ2-1): GAGVSQSPRYKVTKRGQDVALRCDPISGHVSLYWYRQALGQGPEFLTYFNYEAQQDKSGLPNDRFSAERPEGSISTLTIQRTEQRDSAMYRCASSLARRWEQFFGPGTRLTVL.